This is a list of T cell receptor beta chains from one sample in a study of blood T cell repertoires in COVID-19. The table came from immunoSEQ multiplex PCR; TCRdb's copy has only in-frame clones and leaves some out. Among some 120,000 clones, about four fifths were seen once, and the ten largest hold approximately 16%. The sequenced material came from peripheral blood. These receptors were taken from a woman aged 45-65 years with acute or convalescent COVID-19. The CDR3 runs from the conserved cysteine through the conserved F or W. The D gene is left open where the match is weak. Size is omitted from some rows. Given values are once, few, many or a class for expanded clones.

size,D,V,J,DNA,CDR3
.,.,TRBV21-1,TRBJ2-6,TGTGCCAGCAGCAAAGTATTCCAGTTAATTCCTGCAGACAGAGCCAACGTCCTGACTTTC,CASSKVFQLIPADRANVLTF
.,.,TRBV30,TRBJ1-1,TGTGCCTGGAGTGGATCTAGTGTAGTTAACACTGAAGCTTTCTTT,CAWSGSSVVNTEAFF
few,TRBD1,TRBV19,TRBJ2-1,TGTGCCAGTAGTGCCGGGACAGGGATCTACAATGAGCAGTTCTTC,CASSAGTGIYNEQFF
once,TRBD1,TRBV5-4,TRBJ1-1,TGTGCCAGCAGCATACAGGGGGCGAGCACTGAAGCTTTCTTT,CASSIQGASTEAFF
.,.,TRBV6-1,TRBJ2-7,TGTGCCAGCAGTGAAGGCACAGGTAACGAGCAGTACTTC,CASSEGTGNEQYF
.,TRBD1,TRBV20-1,TRBJ2-1,TGCAGTGCAAGTAGGACAGGGAGGAACAATGAGCAGTTCTTC,CSASRTGRNNEQFF
.,TRBD2,TRBV19,TRBJ2-3,TGTGCCAGTAGTTCCCAGCGGGGGGGCGGGACAGATACGCAGTATTTT,CASSSQRGGGTDTQYF
.,.,TRBV9,TRBJ2-1,TGTGCCAGCAGCGTAGGATGGGGGCCAGAGCAGTTCTTC,CASSVGWGPEQFF
once,TRBD2,TRBV24-1,TRBJ2-7,TGTGCCACCAGTGGCGGGGGGATCTCCTCCTCCTACGAGCAGTACTTC,CATSGGGISSSYEQYF
once,.,TRBV3-1/TRBV3-2,TRBJ2-1,TGTGCCAGCAGCCGCCAACCGAGCTCCTACAATGAGCAGTTCTTC,CASSRQPSSYNEQFF
.,.,TRBV30,TRBJ1-6,TGTGCCTGGAGTGTGGGTAGCTCACCCCTCCACTTT,CAWSVGSSPLHF
few,TRBD1,TRBV7-9,TRBJ1-1,TGTGCCAGCAGCTTAGCGACAGGGGGAGCTGAAGCTTTCTTT,CASSLATGGAEAFF
.,TRBD1,TRBV6-5,TRBJ2-1,TGTGCCAGCAGTAGACAGGGGACCTACAATGAGCAGTTCTTC,CASSRQGTYNEQFF
.,.,TRBV7-2,TRBJ2-7,TGTGCCAGCAGCTTTCAGGTTTCCTACGAGCAGTACTTC,CASSFQVSYEQYF
.,TRBD2,TRBV4-1,TRBJ2-2,TGCGCCAGCAGCCCAGAGCGGGGTATGGCCGGGGAGCTGTTTTTT,CASSPERGMAGELFF
.,.,TRBV9,TRBJ1-2,TGTGCCAGCAGCGTAATGACGGGCTATGGCTACACCTTC,CASSVMTGYGYTF
.,.,TRBV19,TRBJ2-2,TGTGCCAGTAGTATTCAGGGAGGGGAGCTGTTTTTT,CASSIQGGELFF
.,TRBD1,TRBV9,TRBJ1-2,TGTGCCAGCAGCGGAACCGGGACAGGGCAAGGCTACACCTTC,CASSGTGTGQGYTF
once,.,TRBV2,TRBJ1-4,TGTGCCAGCAGAACAGGCGGAACTAATGAAAAACTGTTTTTT,CASRTGGTNEKLFF
.,TRBD2,TRBV19,TRBJ2-1,TGTGCCAGTAGTATTAGCGGGGGCCTTAACTTTTACAATGAGCAGTTCTTC,CASSISGGLNFYNEQFF
.,.,TRBV5-4,TRBJ2-6,TGTGCCAGCAGCTCACAGGGTCCTGGGGCCAACGTCCTGACTTTC,CASSSQGPGANVLTF
.,.,TRBV5-1,TRBJ2-1,TGCGCCAGCAGCTTGGCCCTCGGGAGCTCCTACAATGAGCAGTTCTTC,CASSLALGSSYNEQFF
.,TRBD1,TRBV24-1,TRBJ1-2,TGTGCCACCAGTGATGATGACAGGGCTTATGGCTACACCTTC,CATSDDDRAYGYTF
.,.,TRBV6-5,TRBJ1-2,TGTGCCAGCAGTTACTCGGGCCAAACCTATGGCTACACCTTC,CASSYSGQTYGYTF
.,TRBD1,TRBV11-2,TRBJ1-2,TGTGCCAGCAGCTTGACAGGGGGCGCAGGCTACACCTTC,CASSLTGGAGYTF